This T cell receptor (beta chain) is from a study of blood T cell repertoires in COVID-19. Study information: Acute-phase and convalescent COVID-19 samples originated in the United States, Italy and Spain. PBMCs, B-cell-depleted T cells, or T cells were the source of the cDNA or gDNA that made up the material.

Germline V gives CDR1 MNHEY, CDR2 SMNVEV (reference sequence). V lost 6 bases to trimming and J lost 6 bases, with 9 bases between them. The CDR3 runs 11 residues. The data were produced by immunoSEQ multiplex PCR, yet TCRdb's version contains in-frame clones alone and is incomplete. The sample shows around 290,000 clones, approximately 86% of them seen only once. The sample comprised PBMCs or T cells enriched from blood (not recorded which). The chain has TRBV27 and TRBJ2-7; D perhaps matches TRBD1 (5 bases). This clonotype originated in a woman under 30 who had recovered from COVID-19. CDR3 sequence reads: CASRSGPEQYF. Here the CDR3 DNA reads TGTGCCAGCAGATCAGGGCCCGAGCAGTACTTC.